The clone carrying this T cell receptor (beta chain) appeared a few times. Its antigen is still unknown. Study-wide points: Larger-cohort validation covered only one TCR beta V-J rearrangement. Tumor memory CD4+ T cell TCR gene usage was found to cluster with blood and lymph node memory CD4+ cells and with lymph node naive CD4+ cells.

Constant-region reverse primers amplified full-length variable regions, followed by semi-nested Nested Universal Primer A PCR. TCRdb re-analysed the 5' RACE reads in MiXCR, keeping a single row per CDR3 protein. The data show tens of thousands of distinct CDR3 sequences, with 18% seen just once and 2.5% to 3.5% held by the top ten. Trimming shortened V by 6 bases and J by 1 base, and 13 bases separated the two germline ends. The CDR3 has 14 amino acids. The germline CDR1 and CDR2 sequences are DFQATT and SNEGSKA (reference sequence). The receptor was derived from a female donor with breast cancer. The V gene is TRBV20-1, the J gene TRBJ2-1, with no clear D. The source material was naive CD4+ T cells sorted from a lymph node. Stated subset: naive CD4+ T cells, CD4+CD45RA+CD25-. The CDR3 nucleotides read TGCAGTGCCACCTTGGCGGCTTCCTACAATGAGCAGTTCTTC. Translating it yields CSATLAASYNEQFF.